The 10 T cell receptor beta chains below come from one sample, sequenced in a study of blood T cell repertoires in COVID-19. Using immunoSEQ multiplex PCR, the repertoire was profiled, and TCRdb retains in-frame clones only, with some absent. The table lists 180,000 or so clones, about nine tenths of them singletons. Sequencing input: peripheral blood. The receptors originated from a man in his late teens or twenties with active or convalescent COVID-19.

The chain couples TRBV19 to TRBJ2-1; the match to TRBD2 covers 9 bases. Germline V lookup: CDR1 LNHDA, CDR2 SQIVND (reference sequence). CDR3 size: 15 residues. With 3 bases clipped from V and 3 bases from J, the junction kept 3 bases outside the gene matches. The CDR3 bases are TGTGCCAGTAGTATCCCTAGCGGGAACTACAATGAGCAGTTCTTC. Translating gives CASSIPSGNYNEQFF.

This rearrangement joins TRBV7-9 to TRBJ1-6; D not certain. The CDR3 loop spans 12 amino acids. The germline V gene encodes CDR1 SEHNR and CDR2 FQNEAQ (reference sequence). Trimming removed 3 bases at V and 13 bases at J, with 10 bases between. This CDR3 is CASSLGRGPLHF. The DNA of the CDR3 is TGTGCCAGCAGCTTGGGGAGAGGTCCCCTCCACTTT.

V and J are TRBV19 and TRBJ2-3; D may be TRBD2 (6 bases). CDR1 is LNHDA, CDR2 SQIVND, per germline (reference sequence). CDR3 size: 12 residues. The V end lost 3 bases, the J end lost 11 bases, and 12 bases lay between the germline ends. The DNA for the CDR3 is TGTGCCAGTAGTATCCCCGGGAGTGAGCAGTATTTT. As protein: CASSIPGSEQYF.

CDR3 DNA: TGTGCCAGCAGCTCCGGGGTGGGACAGATAGACACTGAAGCTTTCTTT. Protein sequence: CASSSGVGQIDTEAFF. The chain is built from TRBV27 and TRBJ1-1, with 7 positions matching TRBD1. The CDR3 is made up of 16 amino acids. Trimming took 6 bases from V and 3 from J; bases not matched to a gene: 13. CDR1 and CDR2 from the germline V gene are MNHEY and SMNVEV (reference sequence).

This clone appeared a few times. The chain recombines TRBV4-1 with TRBJ1-1; D possibly corresponds to TRBD1 (5 bases). The V end was cut by 1 base, the J end by 7 bases, with 16 bases between. The CDR3 runs 15 residues. Germline CDR1 and CDR2: MGHRA and YSYEKL. For the CDR3, the DNA is TGCGCCAGCAGCCAAGCCCCGACAGAGAACGGTGAAGCTTTCTTT. Amino acid sequence: CASSQAPTENGEAFF.

The chain carries TRBV5-1 and TRBJ2-7; tentatively, D is TRBD1 (6 bases). Germline V lookup: CDR1 SGHRS, CDR2 YFSETQ. The CDR3 length is 14 residues. The ends were cut back, 5 bases at V and 5 bases at J, with 17 bases in the middle. The CDR3 DNA reads TGCGCCAGCAGGCAGGGGAGAGGGATTGACGAGCAGTACTTC. This codes for CASRQGRGIDEQYF.

The rearrangement joins TRBV27 to TRBJ2-7, with D possibly matching TRBD2 (5 bases). The CDR3 length is 14 residues. CDR1 is MNHEY, CDR2 SMNVEV, per germline (reference sequence). Trimming shortened V by 2 bases and J by 7 bases, and 15 bases separated the two germline ends. CDR3 residues: CASSLDRLQREQYF. The CDR3 nucleotides are TGTGCCAGCAGTTTAGATCGACTCCAGCGGGAGCAGTACTTC.

This chain uses TRBV27 with TRBJ1-1; D is unresolved. CDR3 size: 12 residues. Trimming left V 1 base short and J 7 bases short, with 7 bases between. CDR1 and CDR2 (germline): MNHEY, SMNVEV (reference sequence). The DNA for the CDR3 is TGTGCCAGCAGTTTATTGAACGGTGAAGCTTTCTTT. Its protein is CASSLLNGEAFF.

The rearrangement links TRBV5-1 to TRBJ2-2; 9 bases align to TRBD1. The germline CDR1 and CDR2 sequences are SGHRS and YFSETQ. The J segment lost 5 bases and the V segment lost 5 bases, leaving 4 bases of the junction unmatched. The CDR3 length is 14 residues. CDR3 loop: CASRRQGDTGELFF. For the CDR3, the DNA is TGCGCCAGCAGGCGACAGGGGGATACCGGGGAGCTGTTTTTT.

The count of this clone is one. The chain combines TRBV7-8 with TRBJ2-2; the match to TRBD1 covers 9 bases. The germline V gene encodes CDR1 SGHVS and CDR2 FQNEAQ. The CDR3 contains 15 residues. J lost 7 bases, V lost 5 bases, and 8 bases had no gene match. CDR3 bases: TGTGCCAGCAGCCCCTCCGGGACAGGGAACGGGGAGCTGTTTTTT. This encodes CASSPSGTGNGELFF.